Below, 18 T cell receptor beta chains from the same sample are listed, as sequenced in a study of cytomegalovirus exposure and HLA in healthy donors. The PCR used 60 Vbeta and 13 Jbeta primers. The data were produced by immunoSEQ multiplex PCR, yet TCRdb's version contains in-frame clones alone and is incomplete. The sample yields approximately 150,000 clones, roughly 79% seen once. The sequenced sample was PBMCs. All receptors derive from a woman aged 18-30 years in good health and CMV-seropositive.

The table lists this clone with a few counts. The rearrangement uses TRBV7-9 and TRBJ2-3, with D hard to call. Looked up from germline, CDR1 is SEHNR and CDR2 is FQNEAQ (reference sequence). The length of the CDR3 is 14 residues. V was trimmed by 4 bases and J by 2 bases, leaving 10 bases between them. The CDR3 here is CASSSRYSTDTQYF. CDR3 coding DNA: TGTGCCAGCAGCTCCCGGTACTCCACAGATACGCAGTATTTT.

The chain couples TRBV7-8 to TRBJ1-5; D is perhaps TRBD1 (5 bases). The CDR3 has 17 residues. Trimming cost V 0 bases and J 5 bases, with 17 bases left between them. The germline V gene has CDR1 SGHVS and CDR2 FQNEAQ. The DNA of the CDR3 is TGTGCCAGCAGCTTAGCACCTCAGGGTCGAAGGGATCAGCCCCAGCATTTT. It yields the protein CASSLAPQGRRDQPQHF.

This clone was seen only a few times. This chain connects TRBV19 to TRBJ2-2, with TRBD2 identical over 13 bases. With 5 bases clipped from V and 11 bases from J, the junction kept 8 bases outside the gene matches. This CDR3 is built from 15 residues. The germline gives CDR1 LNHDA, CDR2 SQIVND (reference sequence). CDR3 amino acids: CASSGTSGVAVELFF. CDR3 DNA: TGTGCCAGTAGTGGGACTAGCGGGGTCGCGGTCGAGCTGTTTTTT.

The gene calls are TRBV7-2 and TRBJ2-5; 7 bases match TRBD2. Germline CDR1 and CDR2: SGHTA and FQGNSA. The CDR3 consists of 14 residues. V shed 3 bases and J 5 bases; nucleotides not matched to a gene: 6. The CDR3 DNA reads TGTGCCAGCAGCTTCGTCCAGGGAGGGGAGACCCAGTACTTC. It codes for CASSFVQGGETQYF.

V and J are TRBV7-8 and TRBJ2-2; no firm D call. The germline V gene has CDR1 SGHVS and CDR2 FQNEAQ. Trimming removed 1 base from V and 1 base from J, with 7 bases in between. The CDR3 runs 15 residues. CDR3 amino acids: CASSLGRVNTGELFF. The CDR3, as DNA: TGTGCCAGCAGCTTAGGGAGAGTGAACACCGGGGAGCTGTTTTTT.

The CDR3 DNA sequence: TGTGCCAGCACCTTGCAGGGCCAGGGTGCAGATACGCAGTATTTT. Residues: CASTLQGQGADTQYF. This chain links TRBV9 with TRBJ2-3; possibly TRBD1 for D (5 bases). V was pared by 6 bases and J by 4 bases, with 18 bases between. This CDR3 spans 15 amino acids. CDR1 and CDR2 (germline): SGDLS, YYNGEE.

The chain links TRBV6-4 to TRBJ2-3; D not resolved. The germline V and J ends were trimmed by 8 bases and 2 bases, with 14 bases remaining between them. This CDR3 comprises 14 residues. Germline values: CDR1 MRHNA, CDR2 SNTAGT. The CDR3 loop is CASGYNADTDTQYF. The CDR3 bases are TGTGCCAGCGGGTATAACGCGGACACAGATACGCAGTATTTT.

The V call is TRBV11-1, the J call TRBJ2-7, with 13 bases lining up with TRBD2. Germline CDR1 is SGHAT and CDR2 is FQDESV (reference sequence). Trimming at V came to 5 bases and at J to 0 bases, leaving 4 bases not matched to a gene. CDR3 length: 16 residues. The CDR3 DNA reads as TGTGCCAGCAGCCGGACTAGCGGGGGCCACTCCTACGAGCAGTACTTC. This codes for CASSRTSGGHSYEQYF.

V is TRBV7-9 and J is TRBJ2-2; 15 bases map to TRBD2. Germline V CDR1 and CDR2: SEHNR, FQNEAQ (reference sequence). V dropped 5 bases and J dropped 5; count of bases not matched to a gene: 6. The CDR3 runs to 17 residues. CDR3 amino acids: CASSPGTSGGLTGELFF. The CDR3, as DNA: TGTGCCAGCAGCCCCGGGACTAGCGGGGGGTTAACCGGGGAGCTGTTTTTT.

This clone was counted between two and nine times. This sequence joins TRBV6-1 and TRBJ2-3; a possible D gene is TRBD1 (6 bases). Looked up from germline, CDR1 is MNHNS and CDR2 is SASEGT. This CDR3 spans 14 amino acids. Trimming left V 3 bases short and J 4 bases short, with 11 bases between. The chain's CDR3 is CASSDLQGADTQYF. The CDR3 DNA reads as TGTGCCAGCAGTGACCTACAGGGAGCAGATACGCAGTATTTT.

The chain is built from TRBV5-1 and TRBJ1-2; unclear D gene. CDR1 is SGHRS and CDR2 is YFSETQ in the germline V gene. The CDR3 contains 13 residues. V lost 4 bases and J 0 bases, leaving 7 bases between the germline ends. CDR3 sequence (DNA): TGCGCCAGCAGCGCCGGGACTAACTATGGCTACACCTTC. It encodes CASSAGTNYGYTF.

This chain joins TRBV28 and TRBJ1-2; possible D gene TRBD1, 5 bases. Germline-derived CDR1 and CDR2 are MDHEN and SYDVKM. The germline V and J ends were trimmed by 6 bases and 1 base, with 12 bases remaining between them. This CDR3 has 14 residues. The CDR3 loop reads CASRMGGGNYGYTF. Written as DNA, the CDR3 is TGTGCCAGCAGAATGGGGGGGGGTAACTATGGCTACACCTTC.

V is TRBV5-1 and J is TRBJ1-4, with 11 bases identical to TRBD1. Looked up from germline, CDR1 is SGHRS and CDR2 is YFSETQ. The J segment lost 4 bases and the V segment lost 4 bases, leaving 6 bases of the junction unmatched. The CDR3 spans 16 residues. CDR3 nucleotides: TGCGCCAGCAGCCTTGGGGACAGGGGGTTTAATGAAAAACTGTTTTTT. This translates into CASSLGDRGFNEKLFF.

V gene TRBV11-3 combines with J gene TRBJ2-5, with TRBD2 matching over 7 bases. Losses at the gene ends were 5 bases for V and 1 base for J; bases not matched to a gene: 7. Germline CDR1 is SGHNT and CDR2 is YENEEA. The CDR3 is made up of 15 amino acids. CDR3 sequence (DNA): TGTGCCAGCAGCCCGGGTGGCGGGGGCCAAGAGACCCAGTACTTC. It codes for CASSPGGGGQETQYF.

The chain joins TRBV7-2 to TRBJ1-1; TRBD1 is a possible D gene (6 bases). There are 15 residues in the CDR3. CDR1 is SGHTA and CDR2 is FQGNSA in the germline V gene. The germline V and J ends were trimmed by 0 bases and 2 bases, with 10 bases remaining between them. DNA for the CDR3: TGTGCCAGCAGCTTAGCGGGGGCTACAAACACTGAAGCTTTCTTT. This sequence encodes CASSLAGATNTEAFF.

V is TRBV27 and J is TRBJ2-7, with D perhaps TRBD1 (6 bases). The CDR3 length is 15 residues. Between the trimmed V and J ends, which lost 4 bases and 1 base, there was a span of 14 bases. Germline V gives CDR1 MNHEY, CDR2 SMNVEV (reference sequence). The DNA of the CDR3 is TGTGCCAGCAGTTCACAGGGACCCCCTTCCTACGAGCAGTACTTC. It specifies CASSSQGPPSYEQYF.

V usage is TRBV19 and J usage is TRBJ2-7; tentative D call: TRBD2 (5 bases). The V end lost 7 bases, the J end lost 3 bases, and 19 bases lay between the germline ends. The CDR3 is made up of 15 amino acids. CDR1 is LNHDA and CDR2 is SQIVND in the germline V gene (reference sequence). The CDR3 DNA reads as TGTGCCAGTAAAGGAGGTTTGGACCCGGACTACGAGCAGTACTTC. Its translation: CASKGGLDPDYEQYF.

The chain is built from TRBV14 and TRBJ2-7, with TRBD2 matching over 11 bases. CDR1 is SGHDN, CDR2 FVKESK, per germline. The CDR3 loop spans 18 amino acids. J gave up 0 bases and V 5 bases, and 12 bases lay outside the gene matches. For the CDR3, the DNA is TGTGCCAGCAGCTCCTCGCTAGCGGGGGGCTCTAGCTCCTACGAGCAGTACTTC. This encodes CASSSSLAGGSSSYEQYF.